This TCR beta chain was profiled in a study of T cell repertoires in cytomegalovirus infection. Study summary: Newly reported HLA-C-restricted and thoroughly characterized HLA-B-restricted CMV epitopes were employed. Public TCR beta signatures provided an indication of both CMV infection and a matching HLA type. Study-wide points: Carriers of CMV plus the relevant HLA were identified by cumulative public TCR beta family frequency. The ex vivo response showed dominance by HLA-C-restricted CMV-specific TCR beta clonotypes.

Each CDR3 protein is one row after TCRdb ran MiXCR on the reads. This sample has roughly 500,000 distinct CDR3 sequences, with 33% found just once. With respect to this clonotype: The antigen is undetermined.

The receptor was isolated from a human donor in good health (CMV status not recorded). Some clones in this sample may be carry-over from other donors' samples. Specimen: cultured PBMCs, collected from culture after CMV antigen stimulation.

The CDR3 nucleotides read TGTGCCAGCAGTTCCCCTCGGACAGGGACCTACGAGCAGTACTTC. It codes for CASSSPRTGTYEQYF. This rearrangement joins TRBV6-6 to TRBJ2-7, with TRBD1 identical over 8 bases. The junction had 7 bases not matched to a gene; V was cut back by 4 bases and J by 2 bases. This CDR3 contains 15 residues. Germline V gene sequence: CDR1 MNHNY, CDR2 SVGAGI (reference sequence).